A selection of T cell receptor beta chains follows, all from one sample in a study of blood T cell repertoires in COVID-19. TCRdb's table, derived via immunoSEQ multiplex PCR, lists solely in-frame clones and lacks some. Among approximately 180,000 clones listed, 75% to 95% were seen once. The sequenced sample consisted of peripheral blood. The receptors shown here come from a man aged 45-60 years with acute or convalescent COVID-19. CDR3s include the opening cysteine and the closing phenylalanine or tryptophan.

j_call v_call cdr3_aa
TRBJ1-1 TRBV1 CTSSQDPRTGDTEAFF
TRBJ2-1 TRBV7-3 CASSLTGSGRGNEQFF
TRBJ2-1 TRBV10-3 CAISVQNLSSYNEQFF
TRBJ2-7 TRBV6-5 CASSYWPTSSEGKYF
TRBJ2-1 TRBV14 CASSLTGNEQFF
TRBJ1-1 TRBV7-2 CASSPGTGRAAFF
TRBJ1-4 TRBV28 CASSSSGTTNEKLFF
TRBJ1-1 TRBV27 CASSSDRENTEAFF
TRBJ2-5 TRBV30 CAWSGLAGGRLETQYF
TRBJ1-5 TRBV19 CATSVRGLANQPQHF
TRBJ1-4 TRBV6-7 CASSSGANGHEKLFF
TRBJ2-1 TRBV4-1 CASSRGLQPYNEQFF
TRBJ1-2 TRBV28 CASSLPSANYGYTF
TRBJ1-4 TRBV18 CASSTGTGYNEKLFF
TRBJ2-3 TRBV9 CASSIQGRDDTQYF
TRBJ1-4 TRBV29-1 CSAQDRGDEKLFF
TRBJ2-5 TRBV5-6 CASSLGTGISYF
TRBJ2-5 TRBV24-1 CATSDRDRDVETQYF